The 28 T cell receptor beta chains presented below share a single source sample, sequenced in a study of shared clonotypes between healthy human individuals. Libraries were prepared by immunoSEQ multiplex PCR; TCRdb keeps only in-frame clonotypes and omits some of them. The sample lists about 470,000 clones; around 79% were seen once. The sequenced sample consisted of PBMCs. These receptors all stem from a woman aged 40-49 years in good health. Some clones in this sample may be carry-over from other donors' samples.

The sample holds many counts of this clone. The V gene is TRBV6-6, the J gene TRBJ2-7; D is unresolved. The CDR3 is 11 residues long. Per germline, CDR1 MNHNY and CDR2 SVGAGI (reference sequence). The V end was cut by 5 bases, the J end by 4 bases, with 6 bases between. CDR3 region: CASSQQYEQYF. CDR3 in DNA: TGTGCCAGCAGTCAACAATACGAGCAGTACTTC.

The rearrangement joins TRBV6-1 to TRBJ2-7, with 10 bases matching TRBD1. CDR3 length: 13 amino acids. The V gene's germline CDR1 is MNHNS and CDR2 SASEGT. Trimming took 4 bases from V and 6 from J; bases not matched to a gene: 3. CDR3 sequence (DNA): TGTGCCAGCAGTGCCGGGACAGGGGTCGAGCAGTACTTC. Protein: CASSAGTGVEQYF.

The chain is built from TRBV9 and TRBJ2-5; perhaps D is TRBD1 or TRBD2 (6 bases each). V lost 1 base and J 4 bases, leaving 14 bases between the germline ends. Germline V gene data show CDR1 as SGDLS and CDR2 as YYNGEE. The CDR3 has 15 residues. CDR3 DNA sequence: TGTGCCAGCAGCGTATTAGGGGGGCCGGGAGAGACCCAGTACTTC. As protein: CASSVLGGPGETQYF.

This clone was observed once. The chain joins TRBV9 to TRBJ2-1; the match to TRBD2 covers 11 bases. The ends lost 4 bases at V and 10 bases at J; junction bases unmatched: 7. From germline, CDR1 is SGDLS and CDR2 YYNGEE. CDR3 length equals 14 residues. The CDR3 DNA is TGTGCCAGCAGCCTGGGACTAGCGGTCGAAGAGCAGTTCTTC. Its protein is CASSLGLAVEEQFF.

The genes are TRBV4-3 and TRBJ1-1, with no clear D. V was cut by 1 base and J by 5 bases, with 14 bases left in between. Per the germline V gene, CDR1 is LGHNA and CDR2 is YSLEER. The length of the CDR3 is 15 residues. CDR3 amino acids: CASSQGVGSGTEAFF. The CDR3 nucleotides read TGCGCCAGCAGCCAAGGGGTTGGCAGCGGAACTGAAGCTTTCTTT.

This clone occurred once. The chain joins TRBV10-2 to TRBJ2-5; TRBD2 might be the D (6 bases). Trimming pared 8 bases from V and 5 bases from J, leaving 21 bases between. The V gene's germline CDR1 is WSHSY and CDR2 SAAADI. The CDR3 has 15 amino acids. The CDR3 loop is CASSIRELAVETQYF. The CDR3 DNA reads TGCGCCAGCTCCATACGGGAGCTGGCGGTCGAGACCCAGTACTTC.

The chain carries TRBV19 and TRBJ2-1, with D tentatively TRBD1 (6 bases). Germline CDR1 is LNHDA and CDR2 is SQIVND (reference sequence). This CDR3 spans 15 amino acids. The V end was cut by 9 bases, the J end by 1 base, with 16 bases between. The CDR3 spells CASSPQGTSYNEQFF. The CDR3 nucleotides are TGTGCCAGCAGCCCCCAGGGGACGTCCTACAATGAGCAGTTCTTC.

The V call is TRBV29-1, the J call TRBJ2-1; D might be TRBD1 (6 bases). Trimming cost V 5 bases and J 10 bases, with 18 bases left between them. The CDR3 covers 13 residues. Germline lookup yields CDR1 SQVTM and CDR2 ANQGSEA. The CDR3 reads CSVQQSGRGEQFF. For the CDR3, the DNA is TGCAGCGTTCAACAAAGCGGAAGGGGGGAGCAGTTCTTC.

V usage is TRBV10-1 and J usage is TRBJ2-5; D is tentatively TRBD1 or TRBD2 (5 bases each). CDR3 length: 14 amino acids. From germline, CDR1 is WNHNN and CDR2 SYGVQD (reference sequence). The V end was cut by 2 bases, the J end by 7 bases, with 14 bases between. The CDR3 DNA reads as TGCGCCAGCAGTGAGGGGGCGGCCGGAGGGACCCAGTACTTC. It codes for CASSEGAAGGTQYF.

The chain has TRBV4-1 and TRBJ2-5, with D unclear. V was trimmed by 1 base and J by 1 base, leaving 4 bases between them. The CDR3 has 13 amino acids. Germline CDR1 and CDR2: MGHRA and YSYEKL. The CDR3 reads CASSQAVQETQYF. CDR3 coding DNA: TGCGCCAGCAGCCAAGCTGTCCAAGAGACCCAGTACTTC.

Of note for this clone: A junction boundary mismatches the germline segment, possibly from a read error. V and J are TRBV7-7 and TRBJ2-1; 10 nucleotides line up with TRBD2. The CDR3 loop spans 16 amino acids. Germline values: CDR1 SSHAT, CDR2 FNYEAQ (reference sequence). This chain's CDR3 is CASSSRIAGGANEQFF. The CDR3 DNA sequence: TGTGCTAGCAGCTCCCGAATAGCGGGGGGTGCCAATGAGCAGTTCTTC. The variable domain in full, completed from reference TRBV7-7 and TRBJ2-1, reads GAGVSQSPRYKVTKRGQDVTLRCDPISSHATLYWYQQALGQGPEFLTYFNYEAQPDKSGLPSDRFSAERPEGSISTLTIQRTEQRDSAMYRCASSSRIAGGANEQFFGPGTRLTVL.

This clone has a single count. A read error may explain this, as a much larger clone is one base away. V gene TRBV5-1 combines with J gene TRBJ1-2, with D possibly matching TRBD1 (6 bases). The germline V gene encodes CDR1 SGHRS and CDR2 YFSETQ. The CDR3 covers 14 residues. CDR3 nucleotides: TGCGCCGGCAGCCCATCGGGGACAACCTATGGCTACACCTTC. Translated, it gives CAGSPSGTTYGYTF.

The chain combines TRBV28 with TRBJ1-2, with 8 positions matching TRBD1. Germline lookup yields CDR1 MDHEN and CDR2 SYDVKM. With 10 bases clipped from V and 4 bases from J, the junction kept 14 bases outside the gene matches. This CDR3 has 15 residues. CDR3 nucleotides: TGTGCCACCATTAAGCAGGGGGCCCTTGGCTATGGCTACACCTTC. It yields the protein CATIKQGALGYGYTF.

This clone was counted a few times. The J gene is TRBJ1-5, the V gene TRBV2, with D possibly matching TRBD1 (6 bases). Trimming cost V 6 bases and J 0 bases, with 9 bases left between them. CDR3 length: 14 residues. Germline CDR1 SNHLY, CDR2 FYNNEI. The CDR3 DNA reads as TGTGCCAGCAGAGGGGGGGGTAGCAATCAGCCCCAGCATTTT. Its translation: CASRGGGSNQPQHF.

The chain couples TRBV7-9 to TRBJ2-7; 9 bases are a match to TRBD1. Germline values: CDR1 SEHNR, CDR2 FQNEAQ (reference sequence). V shed 2 bases and J 2 bases; nucleotides not matched to a gene: 7. There are 16 residues in the CDR3. The chain's CDR3 is CASSLPGTGTTYEQYF. The CDR3 region has the DNA TGTGCCAGCAGCTTACCCGGGACAGGGACAACCTACGAGCAGTACTTC.

The chain employs TRBV29-1 and TRBJ2-7; the D gene is possibly TRBD1 (6 bases). V was shortened by 6 bases and J by 0 bases, with 9 bases between the two germline ends. The CDR3 sequence is 12 residues long. Germline V gene lookup returns CDR1 SQVTM and CDR2 ANQGSEA. CDR3 sequence: CSVGQFSYEQYF. CDR3 bases: TGCAGCGTAGGACAGTTCTCCTACGAGCAGTACTTC.

This chain joins TRBV5-1 and TRBJ2-1, with D possibly TRBD2 on 6 matching bases. Trimming took off 5 bases at V and 2 bases at J, with 11 bases between the two ends. The CDR3 has 14 residues. Germline V gene sequence: CDR1 SGHRS, CDR2 YFSETQ. DNA of the CDR3: TGCGCCAGCAGTGGGGGGAGCACCTACAATGAGCAGTTCTTC. Translating gives CASSGGSTYNEQFF.

The chain uses TRBV7-6 and TRBJ2-7; 10 bases are shared with TRBD1. Germline CDR1 SGHVS, CDR2 FNYEAQ. J lost 4 bases, V lost 4 bases, and 10 bases had no gene match. This CDR3 has 16 residues. This CDR3 reads CASSSLDSGQGYEQYF. CDR3 sequence (DNA): TGTGCCAGCAGCTCTCTTGACTCGGGACAGGGGTACGAGCAGTACTTC. Using reference TRBV7-6 and TRBJ2-7 for the parts outside the CDR3, the full variable domain is GAGVSQSPRYKVTKRGQDVALRCDPISGHVSLYWYRQALGQGPEFLTYFNYEAQQDKSGLPNDRFSAERPEGSISTLTIQRTEQRDSAMYRCASSSLDSGQGYEQYFGPGTRLTVT.

V usage is TRBV18 and J usage is TRBJ2-2; D possibly corresponds to TRBD1 (6 bases). Trimming removed 0 bases at V and 3 bases at J, with 11 bases between. In germline, CDR1 is KGHSH, CDR2 LQKENI. This CDR3 spans 16 amino acids. This chain's CDR3 is CASSPPNRVDTGELFF. The CDR3, as DNA: TGTGCCAGCTCACCACCGAACAGGGTGGACACCGGGGAGCTGTTTTTT.

The rearrangement uses TRBV7-9 and TRBJ2-5, with 13 bases identical to TRBD2. The J call is uncertain, as TRBJ2-7 better fits the DNA end. The CDR3 sequence is 18 residues long. Germline CDR1 reads SEHNR; CDR2 reads FQNEAQ (reference sequence). The CDR3 coding sequence is TGTGCCAGCAGCTTAGGCTCAGGGGGACTAGCGGGGCCCTACGAGCAGTACTTC. Amino acid sequence: CASSLGSGGLAGPYEQYF.

CDR3 in DNA: TGTGCCAGCACCCCGGGGGGGGGCGCAGCCTATGGCTACACCTTC. This sequence encodes CASTPGGGAAYGYTF. The genes are TRBV7-3 and TRBJ1-2; tentatively, D is TRBD1 (6 bases). V gave up 7 bases and J gave up 4 bases, with 19 bases separating them. Germline V gene lookup returns CDR1 SGHTA and CDR2 FQGTGA. This CDR3 spans 15 amino acids.

This clone was counted many times. This chain uses TRBV4-1 with TRBJ2-5; D may be TRBD1 (5 bases). This CDR3 spans 14 amino acids. The V end lost 1 base, the J end lost 3 bases, and 9 bases lay between the germline ends. The germline V gene encodes CDR1 MGHRA and CDR2 YSYEKL. The CDR3 sequence: CASSQGFREETQYF. CDR3 nucleotides: TGCGCCAGCAGCCAAGGATTCAGGGAAGAGACCCAGTACTTC.

This sequence joins TRBV7-9 and TRBJ2-7; a weak D match, TRBD1 (6 bases). Germline CDR1 and CDR2: SEHNR and FQNEAQ (reference sequence). The CDR3 is 13 residues long. The V gene lost 4 bases and the J gene lost 5 bases, with 12 bases spanning the gap. The CDR3 DNA is TGTGCCAGCAGCTCCAGGGGACCCGACGAGCAGTACTTC. Its translation is CASSSRGPDEQYF.

Turning to this clone: A junction boundary mismatches the germline segment, possibly from a read error. The chain joins TRBV10-3 to TRBJ2-7; no firm D call. The CDR3 is made up of 12 amino acids. CDR1 is ENHRY and CDR2 is SYGVKD in the germline V gene. CDR3 region: CASSDLPYEQYF. CDR3 sequence (DNA): TGTGCCAGCAGTGATTTGCCCTACGAGCAGTACTTC.

The table lists this clone with a few counts. This chain joins TRBV2 and TRBJ1-2; weak D call: TRBD1 (6 bases). The CDR3 runs 14 residues. Between the trimmed V and J ends, which lost 2 bases and 5 bases, there was a span of 12 bases. Germline loops: CDR1 SNHLY, CDR2 FYNNEI. The CDR3 bases are TGTGCCAGCAGTGAATGGACAGACCGGTATGGCTACACCTTC. Protein sequence: CASSEWTDRYGYTF.

The chain carries TRBV28 and TRBJ2-7; D might be TRBD1 (5 bases). The CDR3 sequence is 14 residues long. Trimming took off 6 bases at V and 2 bases at J, with 14 bases between the two ends. Germline V gene data show CDR1 as MDHEN and CDR2 as SYDVKM. This CDR3 reads CASSSKAGPYEQYF. Written as DNA, the CDR3 is TGTGCCAGCAGCTCCAAGGCAGGGCCCTACGAGCAGTACTTC.

This chain uses TRBV7-3 with TRBJ2-1; TRBD2 matches 10 bases. The V gene end was trimmed by 5 bases and the J gene end by 7 bases; junction bases not matched to a gene: 11. The germline gives CDR1 SGHTA, CDR2 FQGTGA. This CDR3 spans 16 amino acids. The CDR3 is CASSPLLAGVSNEQFF. Written as DNA, the CDR3 is TGTGCCAGCAGCCCGCTCCTAGCGGGAGTGAGTAATGAGCAGTTCTTC.

This clone was counted a single time. J is TRBJ2-1 and V is TRBV7-2; 11 nucleotides line up with TRBD2. With 5 bases clipped from V and 8 bases from J, the junction kept 20 bases outside the gene matches. CDR1 is SGHTA and CDR2 is FQGNSA in the germline V gene. The CDR3 is 19 amino acids. CDR3 amino acids: CASSPDRGRTSGRIYEQFF. The DNA for the CDR3 is TGTGCCAGCAGCCCCGACAGGGGTAGAACTAGCGGGAGAATATATGAGCAGTTCTTC.